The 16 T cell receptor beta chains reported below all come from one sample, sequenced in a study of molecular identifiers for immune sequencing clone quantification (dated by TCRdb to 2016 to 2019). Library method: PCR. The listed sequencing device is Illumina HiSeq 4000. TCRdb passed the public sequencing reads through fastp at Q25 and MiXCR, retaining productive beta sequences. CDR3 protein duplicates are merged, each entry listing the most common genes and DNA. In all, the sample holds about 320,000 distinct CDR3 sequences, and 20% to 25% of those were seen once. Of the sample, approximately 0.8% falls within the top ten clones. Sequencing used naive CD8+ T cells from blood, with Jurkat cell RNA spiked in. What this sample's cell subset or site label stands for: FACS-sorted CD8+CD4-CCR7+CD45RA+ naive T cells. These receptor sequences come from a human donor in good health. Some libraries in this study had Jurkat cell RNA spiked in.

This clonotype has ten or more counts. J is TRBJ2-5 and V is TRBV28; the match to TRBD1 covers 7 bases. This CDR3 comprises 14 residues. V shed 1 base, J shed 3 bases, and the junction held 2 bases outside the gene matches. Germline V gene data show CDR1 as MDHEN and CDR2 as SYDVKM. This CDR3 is CASSLFDREETQYF. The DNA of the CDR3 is TGTGCCAGCAGTTTATTCGACAGGGAAGAGACCCAGTACTTC.

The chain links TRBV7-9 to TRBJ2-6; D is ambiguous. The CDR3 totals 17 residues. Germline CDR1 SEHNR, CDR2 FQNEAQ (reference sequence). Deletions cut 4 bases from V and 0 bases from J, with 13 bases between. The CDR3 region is CASSSIEVYSGANVLTF. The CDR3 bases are TGTGCCAGCAGCTCGATAGAGGTATACTCTGGGGCCAACGTCCTGACTTTC.

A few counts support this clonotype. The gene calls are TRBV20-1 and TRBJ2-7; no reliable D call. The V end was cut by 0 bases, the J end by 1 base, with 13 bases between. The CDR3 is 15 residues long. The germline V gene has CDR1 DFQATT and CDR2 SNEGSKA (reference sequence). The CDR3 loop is CSARDFTMSSYEQYF. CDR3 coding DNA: TGCAGTGCTAGAGATTTCACGATGTCATCCTACGAGCAGTACTTC.

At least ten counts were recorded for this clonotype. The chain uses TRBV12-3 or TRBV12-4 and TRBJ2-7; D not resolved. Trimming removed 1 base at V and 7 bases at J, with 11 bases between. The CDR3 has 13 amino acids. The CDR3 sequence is CASSLELDAEQYF. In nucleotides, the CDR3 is TGTGCCAGCAGTTTAGAGTTGGACGCTGAGCAGTACTTC.

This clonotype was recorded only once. The CDR3 here is CSAMGNTGELFF. The CDR3 DNA is TGCAGTGCTATGGGGAACACCGGGGAGCTGTTTTTT. This chain connects TRBV20-1 to TRBJ2-2, with D unclear. This CDR3 region has 12 residues. Trimming took off 4 bases at V and 1 base at J, with 4 bases between the two ends. CDR1 and CDR2 from the germline V gene are DFQATT and SNEGSKA (reference sequence).

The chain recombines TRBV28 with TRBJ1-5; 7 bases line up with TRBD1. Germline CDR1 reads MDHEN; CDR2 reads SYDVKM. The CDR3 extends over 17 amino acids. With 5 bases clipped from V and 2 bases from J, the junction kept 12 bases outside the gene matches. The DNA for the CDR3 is TGTGCCAGCAGTCCAATAGAGGGGGCGGCTGGCAATCAGCCCCAGCATTTT. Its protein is CASSPIEGAAGNQPQHF.

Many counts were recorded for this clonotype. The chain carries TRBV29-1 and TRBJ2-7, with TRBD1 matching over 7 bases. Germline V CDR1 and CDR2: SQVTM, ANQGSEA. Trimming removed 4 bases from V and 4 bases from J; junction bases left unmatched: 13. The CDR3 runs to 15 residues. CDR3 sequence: CSVVPGQAGPYEQYF. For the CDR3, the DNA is TGCAGCGTTGTACCCGGACAGGCCGGTCCATACGAGCAGTACTTC.

The CDR3 here is CASSLGLGVRGSPLHF. CDR3 bases: TGTGCCAGCAGCCTAGGTCTCGGGGTACGGGGTTCACCCCTCCACTTT. This chain uses TRBV11-2 with TRBJ1-6; D unresolved. In germline, CDR1 is SGHAT, CDR2 FQNNGV. The CDR3 length is 16 residues. The V and J ends lost 5 bases and 9 bases respectively, with 20 bases between them.

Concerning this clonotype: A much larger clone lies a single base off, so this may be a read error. The CDR3 here is CASGERASNYGYTF. The CDR3 coding sequence is TGCGCCAGCGGCGAGAGGGCCAGCAACTATGGCTACACCTTC. This chain uses TRBV4-1 with TRBJ1-2; D is unresolved. CDR3 length: 14 residues. Germline CDR1 reads MGHRA; CDR2 reads YSYEKL. Trimming pared 8 bases from V and 2 bases from J, leaving 15 bases between.

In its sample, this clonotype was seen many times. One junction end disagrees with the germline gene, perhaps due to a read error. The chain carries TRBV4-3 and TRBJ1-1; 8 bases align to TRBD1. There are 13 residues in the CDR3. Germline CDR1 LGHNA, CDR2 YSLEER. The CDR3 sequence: CASSQMRDRNIWF. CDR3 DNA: TGCGCCAGCAGCCAAATGAGGGACAGGAATATTTGGTTT.

CDR3 in DNA: TGTGCCTGGAGTACCTACCAGGGTTACACTGAAGCTTTCTTT. This encodes CAWSTYQGYTEAFF. The chain employs TRBV30 and TRBJ1-1, with D tentatively TRBD1 (5 bases). The CDR3 is 14 residues long. CDR1 GTSNPN and CDR2 SVGIG come from the germline V gene (reference sequence). Trimming cost V 2 bases and J 3 bases, with 13 bases left between them.

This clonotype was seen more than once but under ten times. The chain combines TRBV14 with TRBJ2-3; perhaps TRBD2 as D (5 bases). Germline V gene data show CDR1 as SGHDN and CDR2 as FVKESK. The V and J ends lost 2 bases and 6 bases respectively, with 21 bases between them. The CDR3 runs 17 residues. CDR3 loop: CASSQYYRGLQGDTQYF. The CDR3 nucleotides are TGTGCCAGCAGCCAATACTATCGAGGACTCCAAGGGGATACGCAGTATTTT.

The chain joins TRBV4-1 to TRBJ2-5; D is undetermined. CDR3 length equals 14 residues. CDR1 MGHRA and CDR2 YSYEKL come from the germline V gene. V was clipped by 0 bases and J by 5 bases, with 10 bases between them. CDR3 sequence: CASSQDSIEETQYF. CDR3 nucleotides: TGCGCCAGCAGCCAAGATTCAATTGAGGAGACCCAGTACTTC.

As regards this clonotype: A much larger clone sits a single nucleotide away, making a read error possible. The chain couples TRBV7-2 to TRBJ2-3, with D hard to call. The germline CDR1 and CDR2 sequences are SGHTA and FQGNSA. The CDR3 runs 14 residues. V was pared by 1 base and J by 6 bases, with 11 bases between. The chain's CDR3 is CASSLVVHSDTQYF. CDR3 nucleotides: TGTGCCAGCAGCTTAGTGGTTCATTCGGATACGCAGTATTTT.

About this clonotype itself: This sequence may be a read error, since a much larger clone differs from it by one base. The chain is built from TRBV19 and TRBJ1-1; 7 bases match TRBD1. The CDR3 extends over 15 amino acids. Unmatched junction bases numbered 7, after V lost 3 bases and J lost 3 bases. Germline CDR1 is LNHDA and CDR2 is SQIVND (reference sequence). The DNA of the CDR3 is TGTGCCAGTAGTATCGGGACAGCCTTGGACACTGAAGCTTTCTTT. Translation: CASSIGTALDTEAFF.

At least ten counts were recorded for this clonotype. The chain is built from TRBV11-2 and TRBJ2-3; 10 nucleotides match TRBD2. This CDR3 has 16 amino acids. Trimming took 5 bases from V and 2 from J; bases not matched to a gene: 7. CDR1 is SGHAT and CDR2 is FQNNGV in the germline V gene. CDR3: CASSGILAGITDTQYF. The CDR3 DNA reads TGTGCCAGCAGCGGGATACTAGCGGGGATCACAGATACGCAGTATTTT. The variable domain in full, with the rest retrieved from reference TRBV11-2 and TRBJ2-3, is EAGVAQSPRYKIIEKRQSVAFWCNPISGHATLYWYQQILGQGPKLLIQFQNNGVVDDSQLPKDRFSAERLKGVDSTLKIQPAKLEDSAVYLCASSGILAGITDTQYFGPGTRLTVL.